This TCR beta chain was recorded in a study of T-cell memory formation after mild COVID-19. Across the study: For the most part, TCR clusters were specific to one donor. General study results and limits: A balance of CD4 and CD8 characterized clones contracting day 15 to 85, whereas later expanders leaned CD4+.

With constant-segment primers, 5'RACE yielded cDNA libraries of TCR alpha and TCR beta that carried sample barcodes and UMIs. TCRdb recomputed calls from the 5' RACE reads with MiXCR, one row per CDR3 protein. The data hold roughly 300,000 distinct CDR3 sequences, with roughly an eighth observed a single time. Many counts were recorded for this clonotype. The antigen is undetermined. Germline-derived CDR1 and CDR2 are MNHEY and SVGAGI. The CDR3 contains 16 residues. The V segment lost 5 bases and the J segment 4 bases; nucleotides outside the gene matches: 10. Sequenced input: PBMCs or a T cell subset sorted from them (not recorded which). The chain employs TRBV6-5 and TRBJ2-3; 9 bases are a match to TRBD1. The TCR sequence derives from a young man who had mild COVID-19 (a few samples of this study predate the infection). Cell type and time point are not known. In nucleotides, the CDR3 is TGTGCCAGCAGTCCCACGGACAGGGGCCCGTCAGATACGCAGTATTTT. It is translated as CASSPTDRGPSDTQYF.